This T cell receptor beta chain came from a study of blood T cell repertoires in COVID-19. Study-level background: From the United States, Italy and Spain came samples of acute and convalescent COVID-19.

Sequencing used immunoSEQ multiplex PCR; TCRdb keeps in-frame clones, though not all of them. The data hold about 180,000 clones, with about 83% observed a single time. Germline V gene data show CDR1 as ENHRY and CDR2 as SYGVKD. This CDR3 has 14 residues. The ends lost 8 bases at V and 4 bases at J; junction bases unmatched: 8. This sequence joins TRBV10-3 and TRBJ1-2; 9 bases are a match to TRBD1. The sample comprised PBMCs or T cells enriched from blood (not recorded which). This sequence originates from a woman aged 30 to 39 who had recovered from COVID-19. The CDR3 DNA sequence: TGTGCCATCGAGGGACAGGGTTTGGGCTATGGCTACACCTTC. As protein: CAIEGQGLGYGYTF.